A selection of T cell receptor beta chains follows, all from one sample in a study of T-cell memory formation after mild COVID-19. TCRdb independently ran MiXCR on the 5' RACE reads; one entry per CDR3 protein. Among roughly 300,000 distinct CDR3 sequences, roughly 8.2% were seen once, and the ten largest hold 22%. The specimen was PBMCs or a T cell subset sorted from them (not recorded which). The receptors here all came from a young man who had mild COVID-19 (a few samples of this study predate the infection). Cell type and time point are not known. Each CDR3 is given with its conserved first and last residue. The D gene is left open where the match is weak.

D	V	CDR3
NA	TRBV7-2	CASSQRAGNQPQHF
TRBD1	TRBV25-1	CASSEGNRGVYEQYF
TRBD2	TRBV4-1	CASSQVSGGPYNEQFF
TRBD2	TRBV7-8	CASSLGYGGAYNEQFF
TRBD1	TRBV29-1	CSVGQANTIYF
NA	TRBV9	CASSVAATENYGYTF
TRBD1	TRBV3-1	CASSQDHRTGGTGELFF
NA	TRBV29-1	CSGQSSYGYTF
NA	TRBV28	CASSLGQGHNEQFF
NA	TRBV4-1	CASSQGARDTDTQYF
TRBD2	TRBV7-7	CASSLEASGGSEQFF
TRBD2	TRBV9	CASSPGGVGGGYNEQFF
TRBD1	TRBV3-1	CASSQHRGNTQYF
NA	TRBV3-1	CASSRGEANTGELFF
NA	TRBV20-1	CSASQGGDTQYF
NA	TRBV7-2	CASIKSGEETQYF
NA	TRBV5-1	CASSMTRARTDTQYF
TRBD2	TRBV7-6	CASSLGPSGGTGELFF
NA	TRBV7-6	CASSLERAGAYNEQFF
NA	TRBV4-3	CASSQGTGRTKNIQYF
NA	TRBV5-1	CASSLGGSTDTQYF
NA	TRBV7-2	CASSPTTLETQYF
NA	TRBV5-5	CASSYTQETQYF
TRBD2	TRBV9	CASSVALQRGVTDTQYF
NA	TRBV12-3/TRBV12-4	CASSFGLTSYEQYF
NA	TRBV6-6	CASSFEGYTF
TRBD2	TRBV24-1	CATSDRAGGPKETQYF
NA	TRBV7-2	CASSPTGGTDTQYF
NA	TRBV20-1	CSARRPVQETQYF
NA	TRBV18	CASSPTGGELYGYTF
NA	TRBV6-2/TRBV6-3	CASMPTGNYGYTF
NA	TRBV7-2	CASRRGNSNQPQHF
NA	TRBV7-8	CASSLARVGGPRNEQFF
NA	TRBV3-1	CASSRSSLSYNEQFF
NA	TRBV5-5	CASSSPSADTQYF
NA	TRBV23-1	CASSQCPGDCTDTQYF
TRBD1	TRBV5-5	CASDGDRAAETQYF
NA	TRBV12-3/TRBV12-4	CASTLMGIQYF
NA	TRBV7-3	CASSLSGRPNTEAFF